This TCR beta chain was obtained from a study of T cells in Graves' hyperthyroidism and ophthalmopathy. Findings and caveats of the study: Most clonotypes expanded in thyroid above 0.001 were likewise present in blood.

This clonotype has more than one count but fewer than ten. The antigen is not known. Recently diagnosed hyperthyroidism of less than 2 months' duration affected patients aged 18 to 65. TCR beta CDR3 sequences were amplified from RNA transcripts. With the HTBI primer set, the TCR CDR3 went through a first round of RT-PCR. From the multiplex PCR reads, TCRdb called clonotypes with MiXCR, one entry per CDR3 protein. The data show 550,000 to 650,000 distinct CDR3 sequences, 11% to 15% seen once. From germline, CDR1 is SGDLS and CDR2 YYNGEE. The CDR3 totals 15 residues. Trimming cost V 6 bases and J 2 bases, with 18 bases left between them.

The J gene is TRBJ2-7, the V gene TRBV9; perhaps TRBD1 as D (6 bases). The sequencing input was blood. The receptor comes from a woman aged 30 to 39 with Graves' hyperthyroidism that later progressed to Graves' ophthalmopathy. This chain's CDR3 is CASTPRDNSPYEQYF. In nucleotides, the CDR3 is TGTGCCAGCACACCCCGGGACAACTCGCCCTACGAGCAGTACTTC.